These T cell receptor beta chains were read from a single sample in a study of T cell changes during pregnancy in multiple sclerosis. Measured with immunoSEQ multiplex PCR; TCRdb has only the in-frame clones, and not every one. The data hold some 44,000 clones, with less than 90% observed a single time. Sequenced here: CD4+ T cells from peripheral blood mononuclear cells, sampled in the second trimester of pregnancy. The receptors stem from a female donor with multiple sclerosis, enrolled in a pregnancy study. Both conserved end residues are part of each CDR3. The order of the fields is clone size, CDR3 length, D gene, V gene, J gene, CDR3 protein, CDR3 DNA. A D gene is named only where the DNA matches it firmly. Not every row has a clone size; where given, it reads once, few, many or a size class.

clone_size: .; cdr3_length: 17; d_call: TRBD2; v_call: TRBV5-1; j_call: TRBJ2-2; cdr3_aa: CASSWGLAGDGTGELFF; cdr3_nt: TGCGCCAGCAGCTGGGGACTAGCGGGAGATGGGACCGGGGAGCTGTTTTTT
clone_size: .; cdr3_length: 16; d_call: TRBD2; v_call: TRBV11-2; j_call: TRBJ2-1; cdr3_aa: CASSLVPGLAPNEQFF; cdr3_nt: TGTGCCAGCAGCTTAGTCCCGGGACTAGCCCCCAATGAGCAGTTCTTC
clone_size: .; cdr3_length: 14; d_call: .; v_call: TRBV10-3; j_call: TRBJ2-7; cdr3_aa: CAISDSGLSGEQYF; cdr3_nt: TGTGCCATCAGTGACTCGGGACTCTCCGGCGAGCAGTACTTC
clone_size: .; cdr3_length: 14; d_call: .; v_call: TRBV4-2; j_call: TRBJ2-7; cdr3_aa: CASSPSGSSYEQYF; cdr3_nt: TGTGCCAGCAGCCCCTCCGGGAGTTCTTACGAGCAGTACTTC
clone_size: .; cdr3_length: 15; d_call: TRBD2; v_call: TRBV19; j_call: TRBJ2-3; cdr3_aa: CASSGLAGVRYTQYF; cdr3_nt: TGTGCCAGTAGCGGACTAGCGGGAGTGCGGTATACGCAGTATTTT
clone_size: once; cdr3_length: 16; d_call: .; v_call: TRBV7-2; j_call: TRBJ1-2; cdr3_aa: CASSPGVDRRHYGYTF; cdr3_nt: TGTGCCAGCAGCCCAGGGGTCGACAGGAGACACTATGGCTACACCTTC
clone_size: .; cdr3_length: 13; d_call: TRBD1; v_call: TRBV30; j_call: TRBJ1-2; cdr3_aa: CAWSRGGGYGYTF; cdr3_nt: TGTGCCTGGAGTCGAGGGGGCGGCTATGGCTACACCTTC
clone_size: .; cdr3_length: 17; d_call: .; v_call: TRBV5-4; j_call: TRBJ2-3; cdr3_aa: CASSLAPGKLGTDTQYF; cdr3_nt: TGTGCCAGCAGCTTGGCGCCAGGGAAGCTTGGCACAGATACGCAGTATTTT
clone_size: .; cdr3_length: 17; d_call: TRBD1; v_call: TRBV5-1; j_call: TRBJ2-3; cdr3_aa: CASSSSGTGAFTDTQYF; cdr3_nt: TGCGCCAGCAGCTCTTCCGGGACAGGGGCCTTCACAGATACGCAGTATTTT
clone_size: .; cdr3_length: 12; d_call: .; v_call: TRBV29-1; j_call: TRBJ2-5; cdr3_aa: CSVGEVGETQYF; cdr3_nt: TGCAGCGTTGGGGAGGTGGGGGAGACCCAGTACTTC
clone_size: .; cdr3_length: 14; d_call: .; v_call: TRBV11-3; j_call: TRBJ2-2; cdr3_aa: CASSLGRNSGELFF; cdr3_nt: TGTGCCAGCAGCTTAGGCAGGAACTCCGGGGAGCTGTTTTTT
clone_size: .; cdr3_length: 14; d_call: .; v_call: TRBV19; j_call: TRBJ2-3; cdr3_aa: CASSIGQTTDTQYF; cdr3_nt: TGTGCCAGTAGTATAGGACAGACAACAGATACGCAGTATTTT
clone_size: .; cdr3_length: 15; d_call: TRBD1; v_call: TRBV9; j_call: TRBJ1-2; cdr3_aa: CASSDQLRQGRGYTF; cdr3_nt: TGTGCCAGCAGCGACCAACTGCGACAGGGGAGGGGCTACACCTTC
clone_size: few; cdr3_length: 15; d_call: .; v_call: TRBV4-2; j_call: TRBJ1-4; cdr3_aa: CASSQAAGADEKLFF; cdr3_nt: TGTGCCAGCAGCCAAGCCGCAGGGGCGGATGAAAAACTGTTTTTT
clone_size: .; cdr3_length: 17; d_call: TRBD2; v_call: TRBV25-1; j_call: TRBJ2-6; cdr3_aa: CASSVTGGPSGANVLTF; cdr3_nt: TGTGCCAGCAGTGTTACGGGAGGGCCCTCTGGGGCCAACGTCCTGACTTTC
clone_size: .; cdr3_length: 15; d_call: TRBD2; v_call: TRBV5-5; j_call: TRBJ2-7; cdr3_aa: CASSSGLAGSIEQYF; cdr3_nt: TGTGCCAGCAGCTCGGGACTAGCGGGATCGATCGAGCAGTACTTC
clone_size: few; cdr3_length: 14; d_call: .; v_call: TRBV9; j_call: TRBJ2-4; cdr3_aa: CASSEQGVGNIQYF; cdr3_nt: TGTGCCAGCAGCGAACAGGGAGTGGGAAACATTCAGTACTTC
clone_size: .; cdr3_length: 18; d_call: TRBD2; v_call: TRBV9; j_call: TRBJ2-1; cdr3_aa: CASSVQLSTSGTYNEQFF; cdr3_nt: TGTGCCAGCAGCGTACAACTTAGTACTAGCGGCACCTACAATGAGCAGTTCTTC
clone_size: .; cdr3_length: 20; d_call: TRBD1; v_call: TRBV5-1; j_call: TRBJ2-2; cdr3_aa: CASSLDGQGFPKLNTGELFF; cdr3_nt: TGCGCCAGCAGCTTGGACGGACAGGGTTTCCCAAAACTAAACACCGGGGAGCTGTTTTTT
clone_size: .; cdr3_length: 16; d_call: .; v_call: TRBV9; j_call: TRBJ2-3; cdr3_aa: CASSVGASLFTDTQYF; cdr3_nt: TGTGCCAGCAGCGTTGGGGCTTCCTTGTTCACAGATACGCAGTATTTT
clone_size: .; cdr3_length: 14; d_call: .; v_call: TRBV7-2; j_call: TRBJ2-2; cdr3_aa: CASSLLALTGELFF; cdr3_nt: TGTGCCAGCAGCTTACTAGCGTTGACCGGGGAGCTGTTTTTT
clone_size: .; cdr3_length: 9; d_call: .; v_call: TRBV20-1; j_call: TRBJ1-1; cdr3_aa: CSAQNSAFF; cdr3_nt: TGCAGTGCTCAGAATAGCGCTTTCTTT
clone_size: .; cdr3_length: 16; d_call: TRBD1; v_call: TRBV4-3; j_call: TRBJ2-5; cdr3_aa: CASSRLRTGSQETQYF; cdr3_nt: TGCGCCAGCAGCCGCCTGAGGACAGGGTCCCAAGAGACCCAGTACTTC
clone_size: .; cdr3_length: 13; d_call: .; v_call: TRBV19; j_call: TRBJ1-2; cdr3_aa: CASTPATAYGYTF; cdr3_nt: TGTGCCAGTACCCCTGCGACAGCCTATGGCTACACCTTC
clone_size: few; cdr3_length: 14; d_call: TRBD1; v_call: TRBV7-9; j_call: TRBJ1-2; cdr3_aa: CASSSQGVGYGYTF; cdr3_nt: TGTGCCAGCAGCAGCCAGGGGGTCGGATATGGCTACACCTTC
clone_size: .; cdr3_length: 16; d_call: TRBD1; v_call: TRBV2; j_call: TRBJ2-1; cdr3_aa: CASRTTRDRSGNEQFF; cdr3_nt: TGTGCCAGCAGAACAACCCGGGACAGGTCTGGGAATGAGCAGTTCTTC
clone_size: .; cdr3_length: 13; d_call: .; v_call: TRBV15; j_call: TRBJ1-1; cdr3_aa: CATSREEDTEAFF; cdr3_nt: TGTGCCACCAGCAGAGAGGAGGATACTGAAGCTTTCTTT
clone_size: .; cdr3_length: 14; d_call: .; v_call: TRBV11-1; j_call: TRBJ1-3; cdr3_aa: CASSLTNTGNTIYF; cdr3_nt: TGTGCCAGCAGCTTAACAAACACTGGAAACACCATATATTTT
clone_size: .; cdr3_length: 16; d_call: TRBD2; v_call: TRBV5-6; j_call: TRBJ2-2; cdr3_aa: CASSQEASGYTGELFF; cdr3_nt: TGTGCCAGCAGCCAGGAGGCTAGCGGGTACACCGGGGAGCTGTTTTTT
clone_size: .; cdr3_length: 16; d_call: .; v_call: TRBV11-3; j_call: TRBJ2-3; cdr3_aa: CASSLGIAASTDTQYF; cdr3_nt: TGTGCCAGCAGCTTAGGAATAGCGGCTAGCACAGATACGCAGTATTTT
clone_size: .; cdr3_length: 16; d_call: TRBD1; v_call: TRBV4-1; j_call: TRBJ1-5; cdr3_aa: CASSQDRTGGNQPQHF; cdr3_nt: TGCGCCAGCAGCCAAGATCGGACAGGGGGCAATCAGCCCCAGCATTTT
clone_size: .; cdr3_length: 16; d_call: TRBD2; v_call: TRBV19; j_call: TRBJ2-1; cdr3_aa: CASSTRESGRAIEQFF; cdr3_nt: TGTGCCAGTAGCACAAGGGAGAGCGGGAGGGCCATTGAGCAGTTCTTC
clone_size: .; cdr3_length: 16; d_call: TRBD2; v_call: TRBV6-6; j_call: TRBJ2-7; cdr3_aa: CASSFGTSGPRVEQYF; cdr3_nt: TGTGCCAGCAGTTTCGGGACTAGCGGGCCTCGGGTCGAGCAGTACTTC
clone_size: .; cdr3_length: 13; d_call: .; v_call: TRBV28; j_call: TRBJ2-2; cdr3_aa: CASRPWPGGELFF; cdr3_nt: TGTGCCAGCAGGCCTTGGCCGGGCGGGGAGCTGTTTTTT
clone_size: .; cdr3_length: 13; d_call: .; v_call: TRBV11-2; j_call: TRBJ2-7; cdr3_aa: CASSLVGQNEQYF; cdr3_nt: TGTGCCAGCAGCTTAGTTGGACAGAACGAGCAGTACTTC
clone_size: .; cdr3_length: 11; d_call: .; v_call: TRBV6-1; j_call: TRBJ2-1; cdr3_aa: CASSLRLGQFF; cdr3_nt: TGTGCCAGCAGCCTTCGGCTAGGACAGTTCTTC
clone_size: few; cdr3_length: 15; d_call: .; v_call: TRBV6-6; j_call: TRBJ2-7; cdr3_aa: CASMRGVGSPYEQYF; cdr3_nt: TGTGCCAGCATGAGAGGTGTAGGCAGCCCCTACGAGCAGTACTTC
clone_size: .; cdr3_length: 14; d_call: TRBD1; v_call: TRBV19; j_call: TRBJ2-7; cdr3_aa: CASSIAGQGYEQYF; cdr3_nt: TGTGCCAGTAGTATCGCGGGACAGGGGTACGAGCAGTACTTC
clone_size: .; cdr3_length: 17; d_call: TRBD2; v_call: TRBV15; j_call: TRBJ2-7; cdr3_aa: CATSRDRTSGTSYEQYF; cdr3_nt: TGTGCCACCAGCAGAGATCGTACTAGCGGAACGTCCTACGAGCAGTACTTC
clone_size: .; cdr3_length: 18; d_call: TRBD2; v_call: TRBV5-4; j_call: TRBJ2-1; cdr3_aa: CASSPGTLGLAEAGGQFF; cdr3_nt: TGTGCCAGCAGTCCCGGGACACTGGGACTAGCGGAGGCGGGTGGGCAGTTCTTC
clone_size: .; cdr3_length: 14; d_call: TRBD2; v_call: TRBV5-4; j_call: TRBJ2-3; cdr3_aa: CASSVTSGGDTQYF; cdr3_nt: TGTGCCAGCAGCGTAACTAGCGGGGGGGATACGCAGTATTTT
clone_size: .; cdr3_length: 18; d_call: TRBD2; v_call: TRBV4-1; j_call: TRBJ2-7; cdr3_aa: CASSQWSSGTTLAYEQYF; cdr3_nt: TGCGCCAGCAGCCAATGGTCTAGCGGTACTACCTTAGCCTACGAGCAGTACTTC
clone_size: .; cdr3_length: 14; d_call: .; v_call: TRBV18; j_call: TRBJ1-5; cdr3_aa: CASSPRQSNQPQHF; cdr3_nt: TGTGCCAGCTCACCACGTCAGAGCAATCAGCCCCAGCATTTT